This T cell receptor beta chain was observed in a study of identical twins. Study-wide points: Out-of-frame alpha sequences shared by twins showed excess low generation probability. Fewer insertions were carried by abundant cord blood beta clonotypes, but none was seen in memory repertoires.

A note on this clonotype: Antigen unknown.

Trimming took off 7 bases at V and 0 bases at J, with 10 bases between the two ends. The length of the CDR3 is 14 residues. After template switching added a universal primer site, the resulting cDNA carried unique molecular identifiers. TCRdb recomputed calls from the 5' RACE reads with MiXCR, one row per CDR3 protein. The table shows over 550,000 distinct CDR3 sequences, with just over 7% occurring only once. This sample was shared with a second study, whose subject was yellow fever vaccine responses in identical twins.

This chain connects TRBV12-3 or TRBV12-4 to TRBJ1-3; the D is unclear. The sample taken for sequencing was PBMCs. This clonotype originated in a young woman in good health. CDR3 DNA sequence: TGTGCCAGCAACTTGGGTGACTCTGGAAACACCATATATTTT. This sequence encodes CASNLGDSGNTIYF.